The 26 T cell receptor beta chains below all came from one sample that was sequenced in a study of T cell responses to AZD1222 COVID-19 vaccine. Measured with immunoSEQ multiplex PCR; TCRdb has only the in-frame clones, and not every one. The sample has some 150,000 clones, around 90% seen once. This specimen consisted of peripheral blood, obtained 28 days after the second AZD1222 dose. These receptors were obtained from an adult who received the AZD1222 COVID-19 vaccine.

V gene TRBV27 combines with J gene TRBJ2-7, with 7 bases lining up with TRBD2. The CDR3 is made up of 15 amino acids. The junction had 5 bases not matched to a gene; V was cut back by 3 bases and J by 0 bases. CDR1 MNHEY and CDR2 SMNVEV come from the germline V gene (reference sequence). CDR3 region: CASSFLGGSSYEQYF. The DNA for the CDR3 is TGTGCCAGCAGTTTTCTGGGCGGGAGCTCCTACGAGCAGTACTTC.

The J gene is TRBJ2-7, the V gene TRBV9; D is perhaps TRBD1 (6 bases). The CDR3 sequence is 14 residues long. V lost 0 bases, J lost 2 bases, and 9 bases lay in between. The germline V gene encodes CDR1 SGDLS and CDR2 YYNGEE. The CDR3 region has the DNA TGTGCCAGCAGCGTAGGACAGGTAGCCTACGAGCAGTACTTC. Residues: CASSVGQVAYEQYF. Filled out from reference TRBV9 and TRBJ2-7, the complete variable domain reads DSGVTQTPKHLITATGQRVTLRCSPRSGDLSVYWYQQSLDQGLQFLIQYYNGEERAKGNILERFSAQQFPDLHSELNLSSLELGDSALYFCASSVGQVAYEQYFGPGTRLTVT.

The chain employs TRBV12-2 and TRBJ2-7; the table's TRBD2 call for D was not verified on the DNA. TRBV12-2 is assigned pseudogene status. This CDR3 is built from 18 residues. The CDR3, as DNA: TGTGCAAGTCGCTTAGCGTCTCAAGGACTAGCGGAGTCCTACGAGCAGTACTTC. Protein product: CASRLASQGLAESYEQYF.

This clone came up once. V and J are TRBV3-1 (or the pseudogene TRBV3-2) and TRBJ1-2; D not resolved. CDR1 LGHDT and CDR2 YNNKEL come from the germline V gene (reference sequence). With 2 bases removed from V and 2 bases from J, the gap between germline ends came to 6 bases. The CDR3 spans 13 residues. In DNA form, the CDR3 reads TGTGCCAGCAGCCAATCAAGGAACTATGGCTACACCTTC. It is translated as CASSQSRNYGYTF.

The chain has TRBV3-1 (or the pseudogene TRBV3-2) and TRBJ2-2; D is ambiguous. The length of the CDR3 is 12 residues. V lost 6 bases and J lost 3, with 5 bases in between. Germline CDR1 LGHDT, CDR2 YNNKEL (reference sequence). As DNA, the CDR3 is TGTGCCAGCAGACAGTACACCGGGGAGCTGTTTTTT. Its protein is CASRQYTGELFF.

The chain employs TRBV7-7 and TRBJ2-1; D gene unclear. Germline V CDR1 and CDR2: SSHAT, FNYEAQ (reference sequence). This CDR3 comprises 15 residues. Trimming removed 3 bases at V and 2 bases at J, with 11 bases between. CDR3 in amino acids: CASSLGPFAYNEQFF. CDR3 sequence (DNA): TGTGCCAGCAGCTTGGGCCCGTTTGCCTACAATGAGCAGTTCTTC.

This clone was seen a single time. The chain is built from TRBV6-2 or TRBV6-3 and TRBJ2-5; 9 bases line up with TRBD2. With 6 bases clipped from V and 0 bases from J, the junction kept 8 bases outside the gene matches. CDR1 is MNHEY and CDR2 is SVGEGT in the germline V gene. The CDR3 is 16 residues long. The CDR3 nucleotides read TGTGCCAGCAGCCCCGGACTAGCGAGGTACCAAGAGACCCAGTACTTC. The encoded protein is CASSPGLARYQETQYF.

This chain connects TRBV19 to TRBJ2-7; D assignment may be TRBD1 or TRBD2 (5 bases each). V dropped 7 bases and J dropped 0 bases, with 10 bases sitting between them. CDR3 length: 13 amino acids. Germline-derived CDR1 and CDR2 are LNHDA and SQIVND (reference sequence). The chain's CDR3 is CASNAGSSYEQYF. The CDR3 coding sequence is TGTGCCAGTAATGCAGGGAGCTCCTACGAGCAGTACTTC.

The chain couples TRBV5-1 to TRBJ2-2; tentative D call: TRBD1 (6 bases). V was clipped by 3 bases and J by 2 bases, with 17 bases between them. The CDR3 spans 17 residues. Germline CDR1 reads SGHRS; CDR2 reads YFSETQ. CDR3 DNA: TGCGCCAGCAGCTGGGCGCCGGGACAAGTTAACACCGGGGAGCTGTTTTTT. Residues: CASSWAPGQVNTGELFF.

The chain joins TRBV19 to TRBJ1-5; TRBD1 aligns across 9 bases. The CDR3 consists of 15 residues. CDR1 and CDR2 from the germline V gene are LNHDA and SQIVND (reference sequence). J gave up 4 bases and V 3 bases, and 4 bases lay outside the gene matches. CDR3 bases: TGTGCCAGTAGTATTGTACAGGGGGCGAATCAGCCCCAGCATTTT. Its translation is CASSIVQGANQPQHF.

The chain combines TRBV5-1 with TRBJ2-1; 13 bases fit TRBD2. Trimming removed 5 bases from V and 6 bases from J; junction bases left unmatched: 5. Germline assignment: CDR1 SGHRS and CDR2 YFSETQ. The CDR3 runs to 15 residues. CDR3 sequence (DNA): TGCGCCAGCAGTCATGGACTAGCGGGAGTCAATGAGCAGTTCTTC. Its protein product is CASSHGLAGVNEQFF.

This chain connects TRBV5-1 to TRBJ2-3, with D unclear. The CDR3 sequence is 13 residues long. Trimming pared 6 bases from V and 0 bases from J, leaving 8 bases between. Germline lookup yields CDR1 SGHRS and CDR2 YFSETQ. The CDR3 spells CASNRVSTDTQYF. CDR3 DNA sequence: TGCGCCAGCAACCGGGTGAGCACAGATACGCAGTATTTT.

The CDR3 DNA sequence: TGTGCCATCAGTGCGGGCTCACTTAGCAATCAGCCCCAGCATTTT. This translates into CAISAGSLSNQPQHF. The V gene is TRBV10-3, the J gene TRBJ1-5; no reliable D call. The V and J ends lost 4 bases and 0 bases respectively, with 10 bases between them. From germline, CDR1 is ENHRY and CDR2 SYGVKD. The CDR3 has 15 residues.

V usage is TRBV6-5 and J usage is TRBJ1-2, with D uncertain. V dropped 0 bases and J dropped 2 bases, with 7 bases sitting between them. CDR3 length: 14 residues. From germline, CDR1 is MNHEY and CDR2 SVGAGI. Here the CDR3 DNA reads TGTGCCAGCAGTTACTCATCGGGGAACTATGGCTACACCTTC. Protein product: CASSYSSGNYGYTF.

J is TRBJ1-1 and V is TRBV27; 12 bases align to TRBD1. Germline V gene data show CDR1 as MNHEY and CDR2 as SMNVEV (reference sequence). J gave up 4 bases and V 5 bases, and 8 bases lay outside the gene matches. CDR3 length equals 16 residues. The CDR3 DNA reads as TGTGCCAGCAGTCTAGCGGGACAGGGGGCGATCACTGAAGCTTTCTTT. As protein: CASSLAGQGAITEAFF.

V is TRBV27 and J is TRBJ2-6; no firm D call. The V and J ends lost 3 bases and 0 bases respectively, with 6 bases between them. The CDR3 consists of 15 residues. Germline loops: CDR1 MNHEY, CDR2 SMNVEV (reference sequence). The CDR3 DNA reads TGTGCCAGCAGTTTGTTAGTCTCTGGGGCCAACGTCCTGACTTTC. As protein: CASSLLVSGANVLTF.

V is TRBV5-1 and J is TRBJ2-2; D gene unclear. Germline V gene data show CDR1 as SGHRS and CDR2 as YFSETQ. Trimming removed 5 bases from V and 4 bases from J, with 9 bases in between. This CDR3 comprises 13 residues. CDR3 loop: CASSGTTTGELFF. The CDR3 DNA reads as TGCGCCAGCAGTGGAACCACCACCGGGGAGCTGTTTTTT. Complete variable domain (other parts from reference TRBV5-1 and TRBJ2-2): KAGVTQTPRYLIKTRGQQVTLSCSPISGHRSVSWYQQTPGQGLQFLFEYFSETQRNKGNFPGRFSGRQFSNSRSEMNVSTLELGDSALYLCASSGTTTGELFFGEGSRLTVL.

This sequence joins TRBV19 and TRBJ1-4; possibly TRBD1 for D (6 bases). CDR1 LNHDA and CDR2 SQIVND come from the germline V gene (reference sequence). The CDR3 length is 13 residues. V lost 5 bases to trimming and J lost 6 bases, with 10 bases between them. This chain's CDR3 is CASSSQGDEKLFF. CDR3 nucleotides: TGTGCCAGTAGTTCACAGGGTGATGAAAAACTGTTTTTT.

The chain joins TRBV6-5 to TRBJ1-6; maybe TRBD1 (6 bases). The CDR3 loop spans 12 amino acids. Trimming shortened V by 10 bases and J by 7 bases, and 11 bases separated the two germline ends. Germline V gives CDR1 MNHEY, CDR2 SVGAGI. CDR3 in DNA: TGTGCCATCAATACAGGGAATTCACCCCTCCACTTT. This gives the protein CAINTGNSPLHF.

V gene TRBV20-1 combines with J gene TRBJ1-2; D gene unclear. In germline, CDR1 is DFQATT, CDR2 SNEGSKA (reference sequence). V was cut by 3 bases and J by 5 bases, with 7 bases left in between. The CDR3 is made up of 11 amino acids. The CDR3 reads CSASTSYGYTF. CDR3 coding DNA: TGCAGTGCTAGTACCAGTTATGGCTACACCTTC.

The V gene is TRBV3-1 (or the pseudogene TRBV3-2), the J gene TRBJ1-2; D not resolved. CDR1 LGHDT and CDR2 YNNKEL come from the germline V gene (reference sequence). Trimming removed 2 bases at V and 5 bases at J, with 6 bases between. The CDR3 extends over 12 amino acids. CDR3 DNA: TGTGCCAGCAGCCAAACGCTTTATGGCTACACCTTC. Protein: CASSQTLYGYTF.

The chain combines TRBV9 with TRBJ2-1, with TRBD2 matching over 12 bases. This CDR3 contains 18 residues. Germline CDR1 SGDLS, CDR2 YYNGEE. Trimming cost V 0 bases and J 0 bases; bases outside gene matches: 4. CDR3 region: CASSVGGLAGFSYNEQFF. In nucleotides, the CDR3 is TGTGCCAGCAGCGTAGGGGGACTAGCGGGCTTCTCCTACAATGAGCAGTTCTTC.

The chain couples TRBV6-5 to TRBJ1-1; D is unresolved. The germline gives CDR1 MNHEY, CDR2 SVGAGI. The CDR3 runs to 15 residues. V lost 0 bases and J 0 bases, leaving 8 bases between the germline ends. The DNA for the CDR3 is TGTGCCAGCAGTTACTCTCCAGGCCTGAACACTGAAGCTTTCTTT. It specifies CASSYSPGLNTEAFF.

This rearrangement joins TRBV5-1 to TRBJ2-1, with D maybe TRBD1 (5 bases). V lost 3 bases to trimming and J lost 6 bases, with 13 bases between them. The CDR3 spans 14 residues. Looked up from germline, CDR1 is SGHRS and CDR2 is YFSETQ. The CDR3 sequence: CASSSLDSPNEQFF. Written as DNA, the CDR3 is TGCGCCAGCAGCTCACTCGACAGTCCCAATGAGCAGTTCTTC.

V gene TRBV27 combines with J gene TRBJ1-2; 8 nucleotides line up with TRBD1. Unmatched junction bases numbered 12, after V lost 2 bases and J lost 4 bases. The CDR3 has 17 amino acids. Looked up from germline, CDR1 is MNHEY and CDR2 is SMNVEV (reference sequence). The CDR3 region has the DNA TGTGCCAGCAGTTTACGGGATGGACAGGGATCAGGCTATGGCTACACCTTC. Amino acids: CASSLRDGQGSGYGYTF.

This chain links TRBV14 with TRBJ2-7; D call uncertain. Germline CDR1 is SGHDN and CDR2 is FVKESK. Trimming removed 4 bases at V and 2 bases at J, with 18 bases between. CDR3 length: 16 amino acids. The CDR3 reads CASSPIDPGPPYEQYF. DNA of the CDR3: TGTGCCAGCAGCCCAATAGACCCGGGTCCCCCCTACGAGCAGTACTTC.